The TCR beta chain described here comes from a study of early T cells in non-severe SARS-CoV-2 infection. TCRdb ran MiXCR on the 5' RACE reads and lists one entry per CDR3 protein. The table shows under 70,000 distinct CDR3 sequences, with approximately 12% occurring only once. Germline values: CDR1 SQVTM, CDR2 ANQGSEA. The CDR3 is 12 residues long. The V segment lost 8 bases and the J segment 5 bases; nucleotides outside the gene matches: 6. The sample was whole blood. The rearrangement links TRBV29-1 to TRBJ2-5, with 9 positions matching TRBD1. This TCR was recovered from an adult who was a healthcare worker with PCR-confirmed SARS-CoV-2 infection or an uninfected control (not recorded which). The CDR3 DNA sequence: TGCAGCTTTACAGGGGGCGTTGAGACCCAGTACTTC. It is translated as CSFTGGVETQYF.